The sequence of this TCR beta chain was determined in a study of blood T cell repertoires in COVID-19. Germline CDR1 is MNHEY and CDR2 is SVGAGI. There are 13 residues in the CDR3. V was cut by 6 bases and J by 3 bases, with 11 bases left in between. Cohort placement rested on clinical history that participants reported themselves. Only in-frame clones appear in the TCRdb table, and some are missing; sequencing was by immunoSEQ multiplex PCR. Of roughly 250,000 clones in the sample, roughly 85% were seen once. Sequenced: PBMCs or T cells enriched from blood (not recorded which). The source is a woman in her 30s who had recovered from COVID-19. This chain links TRBV6-5 with TRBJ1-2, with D perhaps matching TRBD1 (6 bases). The CDR3 sequence: CASSRQGYYGYTF. DNA for the CDR3: TGTGCCAGCAGCCGCCAGGGGTACTATGGCTACACCTTC.